Listed here are 19 T cell receptor beta chains from one sample, sequenced in a study of cytomegalovirus exposure and HLA in healthy donors. Amplification used 60 Vbeta primers and 13 Jbeta primers. Assay: immunoSEQ multiplex PCR; the TCRdb copy retains only in-frame clones and omits some. The sample gives about 200,000 clones, 75% to 80% of which show up once; approximately 1.8% is in the top ten. The sequencing sample was made of PBMCs. The receptors here all came from a male donor in good health and CMV-seronegative.

The chain combines TRBV4-1 with TRBJ2-2; D may be TRBD1 (5 bases). V was clipped by 0 bases and J by 7 bases, with 15 bases between them. The CDR3 is made up of 16 amino acids. Germline V lookup: CDR1 MGHRA, CDR2 YSYEKL. The CDR3 protein is CASSQDQGRRIGELFF. The CDR3 DNA reads as TGCGCCAGCAGCCAAGATCAGGGTAGACGGATCGGGGAGCTGTTTTTT.

The rearrangement uses TRBV27 and TRBJ2-7; 11 nucleotides align to TRBD1. Germline loops: CDR1 MNHEY, CDR2 SMNVEV (reference sequence). This CDR3 is built from 15 residues. The V and J ends lost 1 base and 4 bases, in that order; junction bases with no gene match: 3. The CDR3 here is CASSLLGQGGYEQYF. The CDR3 DNA reads as TGTGCCAGCAGTTTATTGGGACAGGGGGGTTACGAGCAGTACTTC.

V is TRBV7-2 and J is TRBJ1-5; 7 nucleotides match TRBD1. V lost 8 bases and J lost 0; bases outside the gene matches: 4. The CDR3 is 14 residues long. CDR1 is SGHTA, CDR2 FQGNSA, per germline. The CDR3 nucleotides read TGTGCCAGCGGACAGGAGTATAGCAATCAGCCCCAGCATTTT. Encoded protein: CASGQEYSNQPQHF.

The rearrangement joins TRBV30 to TRBJ2-7; tentatively, D is TRBD1 (6 bases). The CDR3 covers 15 residues. V shed 0 bases and J shed 5 bases, with 17 bases lying between them. The V gene's germline CDR1 is GTSNPN and CDR2 SVGIG (reference sequence). This CDR3 is CAWSVSSRGIHEQYF. CDR3 sequence (DNA): TGTGCCTGGAGTGTAAGTTCCAGGGGAATCCACGAGCAGTACTTC.

The gene calls are TRBV7-3 and TRBJ2-3, with 7 positions matching TRBD1. The CDR3 totals 15 residues. CDR1 is SGHTA and CDR2 is FQGTGA in the germline V gene. V was pared by 5 bases and J by 6 bases, with 11 bases of the junction left unmatched. CDR3 protein: CASSPTGQIFDTQYF. CDR3 nucleotides: TGTGCCAGCAGCCCTACGGGACAGATTTTTGATACGCAGTATTTT.

The chain recombines TRBV7-6 with TRBJ2-7; maybe TRBD2 (6 bases). Between the trimmed V and J ends, which lost 1 base and 0 bases, there was a span of 7 bases. This CDR3 has 14 residues. Germline V lookup: CDR1 SGHVS, CDR2 FNYEAQ. The CDR3 sequence: CASSLGDFSYEQYF. CDR3 sequence (DNA): TGTGCCAGCAGCTTAGGGGACTTCTCCTACGAGCAGTACTTC.

V is TRBV10-1 and J is TRBJ2-3, with 8 bases matching TRBD2. V gave up 3 bases and J gave up 4 bases; unmatched junction bases: 12. Germline-derived CDR1 and CDR2 are WNHNN and SYGVQD (reference sequence). The CDR3 spans 17 residues. The CDR3 coding sequence is TGCGCCAGCAGTGATCGAGAAGAGCGGGGGATCTCAGATACGCAGTATTTT. This translates into CASSDREERGISDTQYF.

V and J are TRBV4-3 and TRBJ2-7, with TRBD1 as a possible D gene (6 bases). The germline gives CDR1 LGHNA, CDR2 YSLEER. V shed 0 bases and J shed 1 base, with 7 bases lying between them. The CDR3 is 14 amino acids. Here the CDR3 DNA reads TGCGCCAGCAGCCAAGAACAGGGATCCTACGAGCAGTACTTC. Protein sequence: CASSQEQGSYEQYF.

This clone was observed a single time. This chain uses TRBV28 with TRBJ2-7, with 8 bases lining up with TRBD1. Germline V gene sequence: CDR1 MDHEN, CDR2 SYDVKM. The ends lost 6 bases at V and 3 bases at J; junction bases unmatched: 13. The CDR3 consists of 16 residues. CDR3 amino acids: CASSPATGVTVYEQYF. The CDR3 region has the DNA TGTGCCAGCAGCCCAGCGACAGGGGTCACTGTCTACGAGCAGTACTTC.

This chain uses TRBV6-1 with TRBJ1-5, with D possibly being TRBD1 (6 bases). Trimming removed 6 bases at V and 7 bases at J, with 16 bases between. This CDR3 spans 14 amino acids. Germline loops: CDR1 MNHNS, CDR2 SASEGT. The CDR3 coding sequence is TGTGCCAGCAGGCCACAGGGATGGCGACAGCCCCAGCATTTT. Amino acid sequence: CASRPQGWRQPQHF.

There are a few counts of this clone. This chain links TRBV7-9 with TRBJ1-2, with a possible D match to TRBD1 (5 bases). V lost 1 base and J lost 7, with 10 bases in between. CDR3 length equals 13 residues. Germline CDR1 reads SEHNR; CDR2 reads FQNEAQ (reference sequence). This CDR3 reads CASSLEGAGGYTF. CDR3 nucleotides: TGTGCCAGCAGCTTAGAAGGGGCAGGTGGCTACACCTTC.

Concerning this clone: One junction end does not reproduce the germline sequence, and a read error may be involved. The J gene is TRBJ1-5, the V gene TRBV7-9; D ambiguous. The CDR3 runs 16 residues. Per the germline V gene, CDR1 is SEHNR and CDR2 is FQNEAQ (reference sequence). CDR3 loop: CSSSLLPIESNQPQHF. The CDR3 nucleotides are TGTTCCAGCAGCTTACTCCCCATTGAGAGCAATCAGCCCCAGCATTTT.

The chain links TRBV27 to TRBJ2-5; 9 bases map to TRBD1. The CDR3 spans 16 residues. V was clipped by 5 bases and J by 5 bases; unmatched bases: 12. Looked up from germline, CDR1 is MNHEY and CDR2 is SMNVEV (reference sequence). In DNA, the CDR3 is TGTGCCAGCAGTCTACGGGACAGGGTCCGGCAGGAGACCCAGTACTTC. Its translation is CASSLRDRVRQETQYF.

The gene calls are TRBV10-3 and TRBJ2-3; 10 bases are a match to TRBD2. V was pared by 6 bases and J by 0 bases, with 6 bases of the junction left unmatched. The CDR3 length is 16 residues. Germline V CDR1 and CDR2: ENHRY, SYGVKD. CDR3 amino acids: CAISRLAGGSTDTQYF. CDR3 DNA sequence: TGTGCCATCAGCCGACTAGCGGGTGGGAGCACAGATACGCAGTATTTT.

The CDR3 bases are TGCGCCAGCAGCCCCGGGACAGGGGGCTACGAGCAGTACTTC. Its translation is CASSPGTGGYEQYF. This rearrangement joins TRBV4-3 to TRBJ2-7; 11 positions agree with TRBD1. V was pared by 4 bases and J by 3 bases, with 2 bases of the junction left unmatched. This CDR3 has 14 amino acids. Germline loops: CDR1 LGHNA, CDR2 YSLEER.

The chain couples TRBV5-1 to TRBJ2-3, with D tentatively TRBD1 (5 bases). V lost 5 bases and J 0 bases, leaving 13 bases between the germline ends. The germline V gene encodes CDR1 SGHRS and CDR2 YFSETQ. This CDR3 has 15 amino acids. CDR3 residues: CASRPSGLSTDTQYF. DNA for the CDR3: TGCGCCAGCAGACCCTCAGGGCTGAGCACAGATACGCAGTATTTT.

This clone has only a few counts. The chain's CDR3 is CASNPGQGLDEQFF. The CDR3 DNA reads TGTGCCAGCAACCCGGGACAGGGCTTGGATGAGCAGTTCTTC. This rearrangement joins TRBV28 to TRBJ2-1, with TRBD1 matching 9 bases. The CDR3 spans 14 residues. CDR1 is MDHEN and CDR2 is SYDVKM in the germline V gene. J lost 8 bases, V lost 7 bases, and 9 bases had no gene match.

The chain combines TRBV6-5 with TRBJ2-7; D gene ambiguous. CDR3 length: 14 amino acids. CDR1 is MNHEY and CDR2 is SVGAGI in the germline V gene. V was trimmed by 6 bases and J by 3 bases, leaving 15 bases between them. CDR3 amino acids: CASSPSRRSYEQYF. In DNA, the CDR3 is TGTGCCAGCAGCCCGTCCCGACGGAGCTACGAGCAGTACTTC.

The rearrangement joins TRBV4-3 to TRBJ1-4; a possible D gene is TRBD1 (6 bases). Germline assignment: CDR1 LGHNA and CDR2 YSLEER. The CDR3 contains 16 residues. V lost 4 bases and J lost 2, with 14 bases in between. CDR3 coding DNA: TGCGCCAGCAGCCCCTCCGGCAGGGGTACTAATGAAAAACTGTTTTTT. Its protein is CASSPSGRGTNEKLFF.